This T cell receptor (beta chain) was documented in a study of T-cell reconstitution after alpha-beta-depleted transplantation in children. Unique molecular identifiers tagged the TCRbeta library. MiXCR was run by TCRdb on the PCR reads, yielding one entry per CDR3 protein. In the table there are some 460,000 distinct CDR3 sequences, under 20% of which are singletons. Points from the study as a whole: Expanded graft clones numbering several hundred reportedly gave rise to alpha-beta T cells about two months after transplant.

Turning to this clonotype: Its antigen is undetermined.

This sequence was found in a boy younger than two who had a stem cell transplant for Wiskott-Aldrich syndrome, so the T cells may come from the graft donor. Sequenced material: PBMCs, mostly from graft donor cells, taken 360 days after TCRalphabeta/CD19-depleted stem cell transplant.

CDR3 sequence reads: CASNPGQGTNQPQHF. The CDR3 nucleotides are TGTGCCAGCAACCCGGGACAGGGAACCAATCAGCCCCAGCATTTT. V and J are TRBV28 and TRBJ1-5; TRBD1 matches at 9 bases. The length of the CDR3 is 15 residues. CDR1 is MDHEN, CDR2 SYDVKM, per germline. Trimming at V came to 7 bases and at J to 3 bases, leaving 7 bases not matched to a gene.